This T cell receptor (beta chain) comes out of a study of blood T cells in healthy people across ages. The authors ran a second PCR of about 6 to 11 cycles using a sample-barcoded 5' primer and a J-beta primer mix. TCRdb itself ran the 5' RACE reads through MiXCR, one entry per CDR3 protein. The data hold around 1,000,000 distinct CDR3 sequences, with roughly a quarter observed a single time. CDR3 size: 18 residues. CDR1 is MNHEY, CDR2 SVGEGT, per germline. V lost 2 bases to trimming and J lost 4 bases; unmatched junction nucleotides: 15. The sample holds a few counts of this clonotype. This sample also appeared in a second study, on T cells of mothers and their children. In that study: Per 15 ul, 1.5 ug of RNA was used, with all extracted RNA going into cDNA synthesis.

The receptor was derived from a girl under 10 years old in good health. Material for sequencing was blood. The V and J genes are TRBV6-2 or TRBV6-3 and TRBJ2-3; 7 bases are shared with TRBD2. CDR3 residues: CASSYTTNSGPAADTQYF. As DNA, the CDR3 is TGTGCCAGCAGTTACACTACGAATAGCGGGCCTGCAGCAGATACGCAGTATTTT.